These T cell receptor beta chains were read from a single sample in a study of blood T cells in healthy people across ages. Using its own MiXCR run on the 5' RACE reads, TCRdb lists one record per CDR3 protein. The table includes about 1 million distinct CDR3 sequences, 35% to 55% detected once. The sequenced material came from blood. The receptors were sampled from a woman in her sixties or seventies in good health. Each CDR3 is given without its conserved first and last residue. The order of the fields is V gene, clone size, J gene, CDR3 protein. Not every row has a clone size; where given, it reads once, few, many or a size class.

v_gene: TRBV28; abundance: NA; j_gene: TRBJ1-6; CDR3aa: ASSLTGTLSPLH
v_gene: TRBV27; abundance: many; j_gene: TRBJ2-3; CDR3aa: ASRDRGLSTDTQY
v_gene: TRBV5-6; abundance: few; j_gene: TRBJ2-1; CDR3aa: ASSASGTSDNEQF
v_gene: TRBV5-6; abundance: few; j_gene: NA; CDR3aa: ASSPLGTGDGEQY
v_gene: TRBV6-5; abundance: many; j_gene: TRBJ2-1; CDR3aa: ASSRTGGSSYNEQF
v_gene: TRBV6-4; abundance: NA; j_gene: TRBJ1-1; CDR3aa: ASSVEHGTEAF
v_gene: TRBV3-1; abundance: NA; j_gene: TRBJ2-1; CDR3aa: ASSQEARVDEQF
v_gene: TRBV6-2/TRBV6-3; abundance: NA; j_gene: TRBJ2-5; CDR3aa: ASRSIFGVETQY
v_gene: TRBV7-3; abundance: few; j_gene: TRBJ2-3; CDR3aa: ASSLGGSTQY
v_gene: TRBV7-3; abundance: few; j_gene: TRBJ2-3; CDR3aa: ASSLDPGQGTDTQY
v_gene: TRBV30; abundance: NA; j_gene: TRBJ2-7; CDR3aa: AWQTGLEQY
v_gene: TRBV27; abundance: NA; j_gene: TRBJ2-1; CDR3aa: ASQQSSSNEQF
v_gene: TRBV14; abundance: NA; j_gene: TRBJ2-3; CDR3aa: ASSQERRASTLKGGTDTQY
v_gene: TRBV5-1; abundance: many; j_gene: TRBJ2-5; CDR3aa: ASGSGTHRETQY
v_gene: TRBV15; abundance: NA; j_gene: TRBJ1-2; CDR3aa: ATSRDVASNYGYT
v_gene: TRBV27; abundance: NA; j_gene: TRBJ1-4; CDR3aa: ASSSWTGPNEKLF
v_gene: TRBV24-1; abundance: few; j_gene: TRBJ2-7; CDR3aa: ATSDQTGGVYEQY
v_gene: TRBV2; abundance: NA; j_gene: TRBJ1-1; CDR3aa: ATKAAQGSTEAF
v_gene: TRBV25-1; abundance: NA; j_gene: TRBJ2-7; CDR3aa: ASSPTVWTGEVYEQY
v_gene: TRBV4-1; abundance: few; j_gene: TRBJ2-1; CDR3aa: ASSQPGGRGEQF
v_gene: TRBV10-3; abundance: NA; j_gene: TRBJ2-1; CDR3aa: ASLGLAGGENEQF
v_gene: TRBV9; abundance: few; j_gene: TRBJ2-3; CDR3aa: ASSPSTSGSSDTQY
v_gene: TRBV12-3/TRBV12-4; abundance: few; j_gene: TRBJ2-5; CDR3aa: ASSLKSVETQY
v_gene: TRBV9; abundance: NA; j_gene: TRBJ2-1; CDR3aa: ASSVEGTSGSGGNEQF
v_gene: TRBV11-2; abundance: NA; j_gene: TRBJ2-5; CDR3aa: ASSTRTGLETQY
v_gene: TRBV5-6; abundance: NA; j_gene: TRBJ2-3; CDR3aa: ASSLSGEDTDTQY
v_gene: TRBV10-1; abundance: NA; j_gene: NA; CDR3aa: ASSDRLAGENLNEQY
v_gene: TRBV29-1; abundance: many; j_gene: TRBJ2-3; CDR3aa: SATTSGLTDTQY
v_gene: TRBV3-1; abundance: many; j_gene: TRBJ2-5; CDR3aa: ASSPINNQGDETQY
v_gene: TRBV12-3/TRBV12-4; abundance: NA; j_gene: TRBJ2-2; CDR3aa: ASSLILTGTNTGELF
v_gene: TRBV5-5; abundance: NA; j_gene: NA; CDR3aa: ASSLHWREGLVYEQY
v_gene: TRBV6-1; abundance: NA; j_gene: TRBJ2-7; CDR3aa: ASSEWQGGSGGVYEQY
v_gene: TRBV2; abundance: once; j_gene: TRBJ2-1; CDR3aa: ASRKDRVNEQF
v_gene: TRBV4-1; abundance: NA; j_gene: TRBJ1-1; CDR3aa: ASSQSTEAF
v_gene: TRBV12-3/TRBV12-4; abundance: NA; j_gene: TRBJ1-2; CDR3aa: ASIQTGGWGYT
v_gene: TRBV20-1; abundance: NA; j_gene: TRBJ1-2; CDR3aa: SARGDRGHYGYT
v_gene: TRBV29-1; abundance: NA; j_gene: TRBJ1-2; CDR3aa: SVAARPGYGYT
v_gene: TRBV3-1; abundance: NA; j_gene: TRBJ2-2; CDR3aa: ASSLGYRELF
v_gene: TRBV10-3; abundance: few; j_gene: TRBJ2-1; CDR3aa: AISESVAGGNEQF
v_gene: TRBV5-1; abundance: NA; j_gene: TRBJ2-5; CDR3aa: ASSGTSGRALETQY
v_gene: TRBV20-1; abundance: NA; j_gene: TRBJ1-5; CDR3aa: SANRGILSNQPQH
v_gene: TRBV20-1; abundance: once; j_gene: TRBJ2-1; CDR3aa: SARSGTSGRARRQF
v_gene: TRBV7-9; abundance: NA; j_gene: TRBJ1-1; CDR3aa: ASSSTVAEAF
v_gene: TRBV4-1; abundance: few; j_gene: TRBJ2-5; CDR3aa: ASSQVGTGTETQY
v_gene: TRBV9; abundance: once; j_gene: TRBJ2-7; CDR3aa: ASSVAAASSYERY
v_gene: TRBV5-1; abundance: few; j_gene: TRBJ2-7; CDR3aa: ASSSGGGLYEQY
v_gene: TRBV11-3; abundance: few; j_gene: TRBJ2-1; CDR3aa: ASSPTGHPYNEQF
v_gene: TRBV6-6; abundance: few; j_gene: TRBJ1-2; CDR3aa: ASSHAPYGYT
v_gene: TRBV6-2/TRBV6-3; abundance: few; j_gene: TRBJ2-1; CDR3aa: ASSYPLTSRQF
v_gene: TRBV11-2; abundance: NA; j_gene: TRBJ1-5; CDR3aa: ASSLGPQIRQH
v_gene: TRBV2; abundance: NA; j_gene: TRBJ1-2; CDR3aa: ASSMGQGNYGYT